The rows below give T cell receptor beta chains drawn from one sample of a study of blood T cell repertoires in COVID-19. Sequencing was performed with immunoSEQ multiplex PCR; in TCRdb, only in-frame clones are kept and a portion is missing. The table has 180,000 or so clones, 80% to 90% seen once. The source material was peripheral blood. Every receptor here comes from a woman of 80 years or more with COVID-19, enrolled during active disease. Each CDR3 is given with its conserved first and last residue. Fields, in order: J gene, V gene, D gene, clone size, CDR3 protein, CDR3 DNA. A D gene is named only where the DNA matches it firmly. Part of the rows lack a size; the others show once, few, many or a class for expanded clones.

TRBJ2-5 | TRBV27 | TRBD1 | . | CASTYRWTGKETQYF | TGTGCCAGCACCTACCGGTGGACAGGGAAAGAGACCCAGTACTTC
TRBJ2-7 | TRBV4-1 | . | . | CASSHDLGLPYEQYF | TGCGCCAGCAGCCACGACCTGGGACTCCCCTACGAGCAGTACTTC
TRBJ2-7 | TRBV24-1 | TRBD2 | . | CATSDAGVTYEQYF | TGTGCCACCAGTGATGCGGGAGTGACCTACGAGCAGTACTTC
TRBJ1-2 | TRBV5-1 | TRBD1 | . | CASSWATGGGYTF | TGCGCCAGCAGCTGGGCGACAGGGGGCGGCTACACCTTC
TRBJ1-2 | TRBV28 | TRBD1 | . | CASSEQGADYGYTF | TGTGCCAGCAGTGAACAGGGGGCGGACTATGGCTACACCTTC
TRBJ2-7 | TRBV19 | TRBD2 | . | CASSPTWEASGGYEQYF | TGTGCCAGTAGTCCCACATGGGAGGCTAGCGGGGGTTACGAGCAGTACTTC
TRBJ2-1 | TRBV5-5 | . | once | CASSFQGPAYNEQFF | TGTGCCAGCAGCTTCCAGGGGCCAGCCTACAATGAGCAGTTCTTC
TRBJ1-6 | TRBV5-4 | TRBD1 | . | CASSSRTGSYNSPLHF | TGTGCCAGCAGCTCCCGGACAGGGTCCTATAATTCACCCCTCCACTTT
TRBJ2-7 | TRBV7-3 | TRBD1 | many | CASSLSQGAPYEQYF | TGTGCCAGCAGCTTATCACAGGGGGCCCCCTACGAGCAGTACTTC
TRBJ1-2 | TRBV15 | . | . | CATSRDQGSGYTF | TGTGCCACCAGCAGAGATCAGGGGTCTGGCTACACCTTC
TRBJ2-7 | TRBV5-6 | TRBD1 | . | CASSLLGQGKSEQYF | TGTGCCAGCAGCCTTCTCGGACAGGGGAAGTCCGAGCAGTACTTC
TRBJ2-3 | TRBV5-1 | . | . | CASSLVGVGDTQYF | TGCGCCAGCAGCTTGGTTGGAGTCGGAGATACGCAGTATTTT
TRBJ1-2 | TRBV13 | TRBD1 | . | CASSQDRGYGYTF | TGTGCCAGCAGCCAGGACAGGGGCTATGGCTACACCTTC
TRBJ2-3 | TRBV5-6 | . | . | CASSLLVWGPQDTQYF | TGTGCCAGCAGCTTGTTGGTGTGGGGCCCGCAGGATACGCAGTATTTT
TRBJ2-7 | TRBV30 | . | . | CAWSVLGLVGQRVQYF | TGTGCCTGGAGTGTACTAGGTCTTGTGGGTCAGCGAGTGCAGTACTTC
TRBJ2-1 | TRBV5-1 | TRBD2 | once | CASSSRGGNEQFF | TGCGCCAGCAGCTCCCGGGGGGGAAATGAGCAGTTCTTC
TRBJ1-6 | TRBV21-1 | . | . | CASFTTGDSSPLHF | TGTGCCAGTTTTACAACAGGGGATTCGTCACCCCTCCACTTT
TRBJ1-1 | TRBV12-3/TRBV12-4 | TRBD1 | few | CASSFQGGTEAFF | TGTGCCAGCAGTTTCCAGGGGGGCACTGAAGCTTTCTTT
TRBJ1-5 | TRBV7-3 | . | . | CASSATPGGGQPQHF | TGTGCCAGCAGTGCAACCCCGGGAGGGGGACAGCCCCAGCATTTT
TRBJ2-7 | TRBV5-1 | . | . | CASSLKPGHEQYF | TGCGCCAGCAGCTTGAAGCCAGGTCACGAGCAGTACTTC
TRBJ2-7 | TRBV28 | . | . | CASRSTGQYEQYF | TGTGCCAGCAGGAGTACAGGGCAGTACGAGCAGTACTTC
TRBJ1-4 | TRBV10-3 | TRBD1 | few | CAIKEGAGGEEKLFF | TGTGCCATCAAAGAGGGGGCCGGCGGGGAAGAAAAACTGTTTTTT
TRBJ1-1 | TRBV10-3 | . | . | CAISESFEGTEAFF | TGTGCCATCAGTGAGTCGTTTGAGGGAACTGAAGCTTTCTTT
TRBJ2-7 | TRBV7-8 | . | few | CASSPSTGRNEQYF | TGTGCCAGCAGCCCGTCGACAGGCCGGAACGAGCAGTACTTC
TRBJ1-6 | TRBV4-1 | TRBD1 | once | CASSQGHRGSSPLHF | TGCGCCAGCAGCCAAGGTCACAGGGGAAGTTCACCCCTCCACTTT
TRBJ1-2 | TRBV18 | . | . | CASSPSASLNLYGYTF | TGTGCCAGCTCACCATCTGCAAGCCTGAACTTATATGGCTACACCTTC
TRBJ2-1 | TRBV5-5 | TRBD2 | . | CASSLFAAGDNEQFF | TGTGCCAGCAGCTTATTCGCAGCGGGAGACAATGAGCAGTTCTTC
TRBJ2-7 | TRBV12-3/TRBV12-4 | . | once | CASGAPETSEQYF | TGTGCCAGCGGTGCCCCGGAGACTTCCGAGCAGTACTTC
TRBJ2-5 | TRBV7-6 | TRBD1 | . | CASSPGTGWLQETQYF | TGTGCCAGCAGCCCCGGGACAGGGTGGCTGCAAGAGACCCAGTACTTC
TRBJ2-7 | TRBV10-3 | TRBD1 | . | CAISERLGRGRPGEQYF | TGTGCCATCAGTGAGAGGTTAGGAAGGGGGCGCCCCGGCGAGCAGTACTTC
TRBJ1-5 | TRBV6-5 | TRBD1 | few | CASSYGTDQPQHF | TGTGCCAGCAGTTACGGGACAGATCAGCCCCAGCATTTT
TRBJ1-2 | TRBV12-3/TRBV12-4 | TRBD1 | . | CASRKQGAYGYTF | TGTGCCAGCCGCAAACAGGGGGCCTATGGCTACACCTTC
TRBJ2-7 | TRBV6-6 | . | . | CASSYFQGSYEQYF | TGTGCCAGCAGTTACTTCCAGGGATCCTACGAGCAGTACTTC
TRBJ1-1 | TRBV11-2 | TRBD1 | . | CASSRTGTGSDTEAFF | TGTGCCAGCAGCCGGACCGGGACAGGGTCCGACACTGAAGCTTTCTTT
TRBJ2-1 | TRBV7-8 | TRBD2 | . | CASSLGLTSGGSYNEQFF | TGTGCCAGCAGCTTGGGACTGACTAGCGGGGGCTCCTACAATGAGCAGTTCTTC
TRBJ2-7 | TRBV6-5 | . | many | CASRKERPYEQYF | TGTGCCAGCAGAAAGGAGCGGCCGTACGAGCAGTACTTC
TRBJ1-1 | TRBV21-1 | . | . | CASSKGGGWTGGLVNTEAFF | TGTGCCAGCAGCAAAGGAGGTGGATGGACAGGGGGCTTGGTGAACACTGAAGCTTTCTTT
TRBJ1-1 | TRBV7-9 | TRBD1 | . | CASSWTGVVNTEAFF | TGTGCCAGCAGCTGGACAGGGGTGGTGAACACTGAAGCTTTCTTT
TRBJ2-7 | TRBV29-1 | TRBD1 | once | CSVRGTGSYEQYF | TGCAGCGTCAGGGGGACAGGGTCCTACGAGCAGTACTTC
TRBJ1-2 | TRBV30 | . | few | CAWSVSRSVRGGYGYTF | TGTGCCTGGAGTGTTTCCCGGAGTGTAAGGGGAGGCTATGGCTACACCTTC
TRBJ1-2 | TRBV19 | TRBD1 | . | CASSMGDRLYGYTF | TGTGCCAGTAGTATGGGGGACAGGTTATACGGCTACACCTTC
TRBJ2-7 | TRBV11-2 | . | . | CASSPNPDSYEQYF | TGTGCCAGCAGCCCAAACCCGGACAGTTACGAGCAGTACTTC
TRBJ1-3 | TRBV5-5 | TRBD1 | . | CASSLRQGAGDTIYF | TGTGCCAGCAGCCTCCGACAGGGGGCTGGTGACACCATATATTTT
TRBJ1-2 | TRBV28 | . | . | CASSLLAEVNYGYTF | TGTGCCAGCAGTCTCCTGGCAGAGGTTAACTATGGCTACACCTTC
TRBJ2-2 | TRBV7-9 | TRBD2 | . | CASSLLAANTGELFF | TGTGCCAGCAGCTTACTAGCGGCGAACACCGGGGAGCTGTTTTTT